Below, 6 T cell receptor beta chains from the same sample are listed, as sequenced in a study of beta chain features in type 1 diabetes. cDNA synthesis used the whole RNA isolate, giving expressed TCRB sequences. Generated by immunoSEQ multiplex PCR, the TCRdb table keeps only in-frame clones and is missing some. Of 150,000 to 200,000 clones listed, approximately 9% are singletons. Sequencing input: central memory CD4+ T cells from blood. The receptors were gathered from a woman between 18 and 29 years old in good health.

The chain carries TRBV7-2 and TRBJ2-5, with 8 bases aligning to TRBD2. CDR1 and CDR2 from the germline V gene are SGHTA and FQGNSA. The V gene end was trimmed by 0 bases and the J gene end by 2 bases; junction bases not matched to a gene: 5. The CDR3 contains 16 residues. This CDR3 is CASSLARRGAQETQYF. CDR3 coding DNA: TGTGCCAGCAGCTTAGCGCGGCGGGGGGCACAAGAGACCCAGTACTTC.

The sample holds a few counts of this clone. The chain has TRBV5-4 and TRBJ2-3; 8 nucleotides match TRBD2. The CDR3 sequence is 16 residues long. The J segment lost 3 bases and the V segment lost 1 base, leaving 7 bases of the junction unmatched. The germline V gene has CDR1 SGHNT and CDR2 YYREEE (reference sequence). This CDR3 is CASSLKSGGFTDTQYF. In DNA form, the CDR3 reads TGTGCCAGCAGCTTGAAGAGCGGGGGCTTTACAGATACGCAGTATTTT.

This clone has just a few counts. CDR3 DNA sequence: TGTGCCAGCAGCCCCGGGACAGGGTACGGCGAGCAGTACTTC. Its translation is CASSPGTGYGEQYF. The chain carries TRBV11-3 and TRBJ2-7; 9 bases are a match to TRBD1. Germline lookup yields CDR1 SGHNT and CDR2 YENEEA. The length of the CDR3 is 14 residues. V shed 5 bases and J 6 bases; nucleotides not matched to a gene: 8.

The CDR3 loop is CASSLAAGGNQPQHF. The CDR3 region has the DNA TGTGCCAGCAGCTTAGCCGCGGGTGGAAATCAGCCCCAGCATTTT. This chain uses TRBV7-2 with TRBJ1-5; the D is unclear. The CDR3 is made up of 15 amino acids. CDR1 and CDR2 (germline): SGHTA, FQGNSA. Trimming shortened V by 0 bases and J by 4 bases, and 10 bases separated the two germline ends.

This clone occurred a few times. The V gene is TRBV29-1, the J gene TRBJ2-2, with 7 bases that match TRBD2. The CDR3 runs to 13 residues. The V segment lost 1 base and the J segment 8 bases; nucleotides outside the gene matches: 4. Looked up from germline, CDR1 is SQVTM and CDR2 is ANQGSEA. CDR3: CSVEVPGGGELFF. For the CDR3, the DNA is TGCAGCGTTGAAGTCCCGGGGGGTGGGGAGCTGTTTTTT.

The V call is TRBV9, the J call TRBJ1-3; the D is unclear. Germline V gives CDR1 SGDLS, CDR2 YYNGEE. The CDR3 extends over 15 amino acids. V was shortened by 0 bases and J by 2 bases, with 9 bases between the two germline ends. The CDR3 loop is CASSVALGTGNTIYF. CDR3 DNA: TGTGCCAGCAGCGTAGCTCTAGGTACTGGAAACACCATATATTTT.